This T cell receptor (beta chain) was obtained from a study of T-cell memory formation after mild COVID-19. As to this clonotype: What it binds is unknown.

Study-wide points: CD4+ contracting clones lay mainly in CM and EM, CD8+ ones in EMRA. Pre-infection memory showed some responding clones, and this suggested that cross-reactive memory joined.

This CDR3 is 16 amino acids long. Trimming took off 0 bases at V and 1 base at J, with 12 bases between the two ends. The V gene's germline CDR1 is SGHVS and CDR2 FNYEAQ. Via MiXCR, TCRdb re-called the 5' RACE reads, giving one row per CDR3 protein. The sample has some 440,000 distinct CDR3 sequences, around 25% seen once; the top ten hold 9.5% to 15%. This clonotype was obtained from an adult woman who had mild COVID-19 (a few samples of this study predate the infection). Cell type and time point are not known. Sequenced input: PBMCs or a T cell subset sorted from them (not recorded which). The chain combines TRBV7-6 with TRBJ1-1; D is possibly TRBD1 (5 bases). Written as DNA, the CDR3 is TGTGCCAGCAGCTTAGCGACAGTAGCGGGGAACACTGAAGCTTTCTTT. Protein sequence: CASSLATVAGNTEAFF.